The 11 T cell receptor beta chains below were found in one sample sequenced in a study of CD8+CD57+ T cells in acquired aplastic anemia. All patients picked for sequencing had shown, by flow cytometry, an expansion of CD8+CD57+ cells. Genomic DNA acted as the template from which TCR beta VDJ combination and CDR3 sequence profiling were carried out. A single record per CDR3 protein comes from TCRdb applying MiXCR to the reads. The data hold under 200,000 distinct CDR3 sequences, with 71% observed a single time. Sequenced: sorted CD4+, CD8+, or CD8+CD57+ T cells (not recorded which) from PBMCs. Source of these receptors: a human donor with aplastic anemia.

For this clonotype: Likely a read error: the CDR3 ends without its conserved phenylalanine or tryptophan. CDR3 sequence (DNA): TGCGCCAGCAGCGTAGACAGGAATCCCCGCTACGAGCAGTACCTC. This sequence encodes CASSVDRNPRYEQYL. The chain combines TRBV5-1 with TRBJ2-7; TRBD1 is a possible D gene (6 bases). The germline V and J ends were trimmed by 4 bases and 3 bases, with 17 bases remaining between them. Germline loops: CDR1 SGHRS, CDR2 YFSETQ. The CDR3 has 15 amino acids.

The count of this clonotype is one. This CDR3 is CASSVEGGGPSYEQYF. CDR3 bases: TGTGCCAGCAGCGTAGAAGGAGGCGGCCCCTCCTACGAGCAGTACTTC. The J gene is TRBJ2-7, the V gene TRBV9, with D possibly TRBD2 on 5 matching bases. Trimming took 0 bases from V and 0 from J, leaving 13 bases between them. The length of the CDR3 is 16 residues. Germline CDR1 SGDLS, CDR2 YYNGEE.

CDR3 loop: CASSPSTSDEQFF. The CDR3, as DNA: TGTGCCAGCTCACCCTCTACTAGCGATGAGCAGTTCTTC. The chain carries TRBV18 and TRBJ2-1; 7 bases line up with TRBD2. The length of the CDR3 is 13 residues. After removal of 3 bases from V and 8 bases from J, the junction contained 4 bases not matched to a gene. CDR1 is KGHSH, CDR2 LQKENI, per germline.

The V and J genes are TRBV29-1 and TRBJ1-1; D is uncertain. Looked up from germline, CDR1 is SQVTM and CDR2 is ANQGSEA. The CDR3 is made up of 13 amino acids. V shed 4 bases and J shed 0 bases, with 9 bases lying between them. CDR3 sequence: CSVVGQMNTEAFF. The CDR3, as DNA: TGCAGCGTTGTCGGCCAGATGAACACTGAAGCTTTCTTT.

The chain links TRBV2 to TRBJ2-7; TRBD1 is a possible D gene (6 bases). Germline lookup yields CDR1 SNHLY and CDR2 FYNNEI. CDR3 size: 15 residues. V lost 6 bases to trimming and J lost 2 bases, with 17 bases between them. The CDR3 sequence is CASRLYRENPYEQYF. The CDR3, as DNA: TGTGCCAGCAGACTCTACAGGGAGAACCCCTACGAGCAGTACTTC.

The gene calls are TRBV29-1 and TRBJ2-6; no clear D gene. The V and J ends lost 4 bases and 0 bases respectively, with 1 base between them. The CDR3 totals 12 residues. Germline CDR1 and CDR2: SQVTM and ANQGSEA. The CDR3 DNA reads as TGCAGCGTTGTCTCTGGGGCCAACGTCCTGACTTTC. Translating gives CSVVSGANVLTF.

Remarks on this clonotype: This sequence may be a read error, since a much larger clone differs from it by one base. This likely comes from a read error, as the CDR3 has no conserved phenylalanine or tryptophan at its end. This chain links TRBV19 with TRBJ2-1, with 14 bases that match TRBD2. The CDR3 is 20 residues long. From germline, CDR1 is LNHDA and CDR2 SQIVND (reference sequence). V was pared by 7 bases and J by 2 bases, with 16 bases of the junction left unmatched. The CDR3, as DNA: TGTGCCAGTACCATGAGGTCTGGGACTAGCGGGAGCCCACCCTACAATGAGCAGTTCTCC. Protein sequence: CASTMRSGTSGSPPYNEQFS.

CDR3 protein: CATSREVGTQYF. The CDR3 coding sequence is TGTGCCACCAGCAGAGAAGTAGGTACGCAGTATTTT. The rearrangement links TRBV15 to TRBJ2-3; unclear D gene. The CDR3 extends over 12 amino acids. Trimming cost V 0 bases and J 8 bases, with 6 bases left between them. Germline CDR1 is LNHNV and CDR2 is YYDKDF (reference sequence). Full variable domain (missing parts from reference TRBV15 and TRBJ2-3): DAMVIQNPRYQVTQFGKPVTLSCSQTLNHNVMYWYQQKSSQAPKLLFHYYDKDFNNEADTPDNFQSRRPNTSFCFLDIRSPGLGDTAMYLCATSREVGTQYFGPGTRLTVL.

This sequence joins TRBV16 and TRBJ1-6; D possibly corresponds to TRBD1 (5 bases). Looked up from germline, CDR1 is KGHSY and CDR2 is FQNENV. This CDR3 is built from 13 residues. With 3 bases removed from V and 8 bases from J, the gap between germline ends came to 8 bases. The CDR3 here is CASSHQGDSPLHF. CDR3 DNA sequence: TGTGCCAGCAGCCACCAAGGGGATTCACCCCTCCACTTT.

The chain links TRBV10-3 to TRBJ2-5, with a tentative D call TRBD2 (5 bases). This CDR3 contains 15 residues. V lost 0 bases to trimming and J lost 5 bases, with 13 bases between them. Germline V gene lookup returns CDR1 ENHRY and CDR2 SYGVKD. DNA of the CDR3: TGTGCCATCAGTGAGTCCGAGGGTTGGAGGGAGACCCAGTACTTC. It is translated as CAISESEGWRETQYF.

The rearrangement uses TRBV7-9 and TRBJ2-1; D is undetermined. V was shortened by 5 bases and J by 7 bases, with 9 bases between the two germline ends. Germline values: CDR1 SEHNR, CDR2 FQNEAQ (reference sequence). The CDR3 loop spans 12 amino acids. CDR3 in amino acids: CASSKVENEQFF. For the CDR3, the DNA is TGTGCCAGCAGCAAGGTAGAGAATGAGCAGTTCTTC. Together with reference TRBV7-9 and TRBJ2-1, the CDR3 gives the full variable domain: DTGVSQNPRHKITKRGQNVTFRCDPISEHNRLYWYRQTLGQGPEFLTYFQNEAQLEKSRLLSDRFSAERPKGSFSTLEIQRTEQGDSAMYLCASSKVENEQFFGPGTRLTVL.